This entry is about one T cell receptor (beta chain). This record comes from a study of blood T cell repertoires in COVID-19. In the authors' methods: Amplifying reference gene primers gave estimates of nucleated cell counts. Profiling relied on immunoSEQ multiplex PCR, and the TCRdb table lists in-frame clones only, not all of them. The V and J calls and clone size come from that table; D and trimming were worked out from the DNA. The sample consists of some 200,000 clones, roughly 85% of them appearing once. The CDR3 has 15 amino acids. The germline V gene has CDR1 SEHNR and CDR2 FQNEAQ (reference sequence). V gave up 5 bases and J gave up 5 bases; unmatched junction bases: 9.

This clonotype originated in a woman in her 70s with COVID-19, enrolled during active disease. Sequenced input: peripheral blood. The chain carries TRBV7-9 and TRBJ2-4; 7 bases map to TRBD1. CDR3 coding DNA: TGTGCCAGCAGCCTTGACAGGGCCACCCAAAACATTCAGTACTTC. It is translated as CASSLDRATQNIQYF.